This T cell receptor (beta chain) originates from a study of CD8+CD57+ T cells in acquired aplastic anemia. Study context: When averaged, DNA from sorted CD4+ and CD8+ cells came to 2.5 to 4 ug.

V lost 2 bases to trimming and J lost 12 bases; unmatched junction nucleotides: 9. The length of the CDR3 is 14 residues. Per the germline V gene, CDR1 is MNHEY and CDR2 is SMNVEV (reference sequence). The sample holds a few counts of this clonotype. Only patients with CD8+CD57+ cell expansion on flow cytometry were chosen for sequencing. The patients, all of them, had severe acquired aplastic anemia. Genomic DNA templated the TCR beta VDJ and CDR3 profiling. A single record per CDR3 protein comes from TCRdb applying MiXCR to the reads. The table has 150,000 or so distinct CDR3 sequences, more than 40% seen once; the top ten hold 25% to 35%.

This TCR was recovered from a human donor with aplastic anemia. The rearrangement links TRBV27 to TRBJ2-1, with 8 bases identical to TRBD2. Material: sorted CD4+, CD8+, or CD8+CD57+ T cells (not recorded which) from PBMCs. The CDR3, as DNA: TGTGCCAGCAGTTTAGGGGGTAGCGGGAATCTGCAGTTCTTC. The encoded protein is CASSLGGSGNLQFF.